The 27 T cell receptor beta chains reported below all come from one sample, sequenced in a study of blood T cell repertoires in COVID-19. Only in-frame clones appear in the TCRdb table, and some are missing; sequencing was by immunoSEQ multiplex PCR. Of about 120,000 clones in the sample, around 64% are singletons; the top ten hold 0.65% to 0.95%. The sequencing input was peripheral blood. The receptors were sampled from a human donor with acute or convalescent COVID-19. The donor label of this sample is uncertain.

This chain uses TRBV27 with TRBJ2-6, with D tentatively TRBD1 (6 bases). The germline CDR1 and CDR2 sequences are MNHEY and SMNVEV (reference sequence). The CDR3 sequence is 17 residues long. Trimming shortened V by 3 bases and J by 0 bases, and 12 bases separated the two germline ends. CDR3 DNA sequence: TGTGCCAGCAGTTTCAAGGGGGTTTCCTCTGGGGCCAACGTCCTGACTTTC. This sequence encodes CASSFKGVSSGANVLTF. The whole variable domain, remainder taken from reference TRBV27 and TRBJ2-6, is EAQVTQNPRYLITVTGKKLTVTCSQNMNHEYMSWYRQDPGLGLRQIYYSMNVEVTDKGDVPEGYKVSRKEKRNFPLILESPSPNQTSLYFCASSFKGVSSGANVLTFGAGSRLTVL.

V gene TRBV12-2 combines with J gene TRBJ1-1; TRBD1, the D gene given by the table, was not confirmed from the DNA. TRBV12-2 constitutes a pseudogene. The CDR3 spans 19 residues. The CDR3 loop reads CASRLALGGQDTLNTEAFF. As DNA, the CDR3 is TGTGCAAGTCGCTTAGCTCTAGGGGGACAGGATACCTTGAACACTGAAGCTTTCTTT.

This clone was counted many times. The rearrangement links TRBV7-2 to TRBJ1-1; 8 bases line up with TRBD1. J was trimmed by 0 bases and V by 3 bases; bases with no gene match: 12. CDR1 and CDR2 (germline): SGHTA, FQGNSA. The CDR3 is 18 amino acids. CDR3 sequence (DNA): TGTGCCAGCAGCTTCCGGACAGGGAGGAGGAGGCTGAACACTGAAGCTTTCTTT. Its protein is CASSFRTGRRRLNTEAFF.

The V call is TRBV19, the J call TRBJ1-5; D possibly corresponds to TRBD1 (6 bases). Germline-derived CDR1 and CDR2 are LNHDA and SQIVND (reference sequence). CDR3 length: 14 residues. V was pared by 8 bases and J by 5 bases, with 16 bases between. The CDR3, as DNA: TGTGCCAGTCATGGGCCTCAGGGGCATCAGCCCCAGCATTTT. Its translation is CASHGPQGHQPQHF.

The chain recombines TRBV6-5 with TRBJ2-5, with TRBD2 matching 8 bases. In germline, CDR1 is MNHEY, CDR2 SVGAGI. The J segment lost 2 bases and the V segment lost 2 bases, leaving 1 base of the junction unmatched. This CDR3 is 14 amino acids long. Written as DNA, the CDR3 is TGTGCCAGCAGTTACGGACTAGCACAAGAGACCCAGTACTTC. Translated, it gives CASSYGLAQETQYF.

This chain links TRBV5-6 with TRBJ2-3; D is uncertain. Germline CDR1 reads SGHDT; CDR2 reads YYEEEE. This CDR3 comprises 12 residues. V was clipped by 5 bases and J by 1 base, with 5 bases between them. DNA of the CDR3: TGTGCCAGCAGTAGTGGCACAGATACGCAGTATTTT. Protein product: CASSSGTDTQYF.

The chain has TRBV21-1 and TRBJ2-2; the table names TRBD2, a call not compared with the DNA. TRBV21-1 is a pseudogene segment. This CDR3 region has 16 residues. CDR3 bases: TGTGCCAGCAGCCCCTCCCGGACTAGCAACCCCGGGGAGCTGTTTTTT. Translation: CASSPSRTSNPGELFF.

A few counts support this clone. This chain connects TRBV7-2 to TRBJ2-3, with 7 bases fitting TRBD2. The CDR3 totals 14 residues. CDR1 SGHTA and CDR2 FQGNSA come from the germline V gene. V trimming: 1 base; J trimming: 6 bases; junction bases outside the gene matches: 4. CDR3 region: CASSLVGGYDTQYF. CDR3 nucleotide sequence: TGTGCCAGCAGCTTAGTCGGGGGGTACGATACGCAGTATTTT.

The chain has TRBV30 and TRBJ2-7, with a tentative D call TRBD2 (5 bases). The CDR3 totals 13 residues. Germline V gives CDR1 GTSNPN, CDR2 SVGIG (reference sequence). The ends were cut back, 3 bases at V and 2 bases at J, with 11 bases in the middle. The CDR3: CAWSRGETYEQYF. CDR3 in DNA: TGTGCCTGGAGCCGGGGAGAGACCTACGAGCAGTACTTC.

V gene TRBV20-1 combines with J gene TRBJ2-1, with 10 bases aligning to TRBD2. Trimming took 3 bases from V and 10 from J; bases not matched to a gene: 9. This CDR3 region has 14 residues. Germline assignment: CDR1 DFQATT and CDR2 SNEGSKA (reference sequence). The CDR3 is CSASWALAGNEQFF. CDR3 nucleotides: TGCAGTGCTAGTTGGGCACTAGCGGGGAACGAGCAGTTCTTC.

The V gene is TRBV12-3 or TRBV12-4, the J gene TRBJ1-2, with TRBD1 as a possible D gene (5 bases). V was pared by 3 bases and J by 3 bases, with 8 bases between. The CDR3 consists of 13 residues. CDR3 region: CASSFQGDYGYTF. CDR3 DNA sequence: TGTGCCAGCAGTTTCCAAGGGGACTATGGCTACACCTTC.

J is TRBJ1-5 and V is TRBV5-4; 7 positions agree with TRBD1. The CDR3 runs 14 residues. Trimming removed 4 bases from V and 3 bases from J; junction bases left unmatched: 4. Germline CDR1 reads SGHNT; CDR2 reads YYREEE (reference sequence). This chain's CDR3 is CASSIQGTNQPQHF. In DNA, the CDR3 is TGTGCCAGCAGCATACAGGGGACCAATCAGCCCCAGCATTTT.

The CDR3 protein is CASSLLDTDISNEKLFF. The CDR3 DNA is TGTGCCAGCAGCTTGTTGGACACAGACATCTCTAATGAAAAACTGTTTTTT. The rearrangement joins TRBV5-6 to TRBJ1-4; perhaps TRBD1 as D (5 bases). Germline V gene lookup returns CDR1 SGHDT and CDR2 YYEEEE. Trimming pared 1 base from V and 3 bases from J, leaving 16 bases between. This CDR3 spans 17 amino acids.

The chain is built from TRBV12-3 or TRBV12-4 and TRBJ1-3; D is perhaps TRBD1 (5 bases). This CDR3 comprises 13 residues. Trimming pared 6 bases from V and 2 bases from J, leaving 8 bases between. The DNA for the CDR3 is TGTGCCAGCAGCTCGGGGGCTGGAAACACCATATATTTT. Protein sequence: CASSSGAGNTIYF.

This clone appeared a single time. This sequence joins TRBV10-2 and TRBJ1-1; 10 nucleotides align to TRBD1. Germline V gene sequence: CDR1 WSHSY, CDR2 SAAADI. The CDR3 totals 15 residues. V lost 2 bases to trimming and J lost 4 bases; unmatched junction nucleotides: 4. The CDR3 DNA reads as TGCGCCAGCAGTGAGGGGACAGGGGTTGCCACTGAAGCTTTCTTT. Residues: CASSEGTGVATEAFF.

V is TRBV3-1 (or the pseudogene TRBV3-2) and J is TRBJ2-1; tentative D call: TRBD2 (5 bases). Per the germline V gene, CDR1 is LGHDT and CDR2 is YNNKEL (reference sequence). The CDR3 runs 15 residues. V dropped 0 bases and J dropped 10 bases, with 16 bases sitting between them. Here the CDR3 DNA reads TGTGCCAGCAGCCAAGATCTTGGCCTAGCACCCGAGCAGTTCTTC. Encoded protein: CASSQDLGLAPEQFF.

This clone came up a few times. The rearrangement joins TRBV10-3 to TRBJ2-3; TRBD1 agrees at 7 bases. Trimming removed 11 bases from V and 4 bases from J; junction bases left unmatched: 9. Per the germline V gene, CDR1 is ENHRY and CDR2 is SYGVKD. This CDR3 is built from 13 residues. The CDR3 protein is CAVQGKGSDTQYF. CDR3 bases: TGTGCCGTACAGGGGAAGGGGTCAGATACGCAGTATTTT.

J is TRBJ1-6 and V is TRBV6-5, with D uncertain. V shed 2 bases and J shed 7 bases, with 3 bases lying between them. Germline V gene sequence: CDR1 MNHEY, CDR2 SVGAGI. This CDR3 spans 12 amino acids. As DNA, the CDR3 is TGTGCCAGCAGTTACCCGAATTCACCCCTCCACTTT. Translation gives CASSYPNSPLHF.

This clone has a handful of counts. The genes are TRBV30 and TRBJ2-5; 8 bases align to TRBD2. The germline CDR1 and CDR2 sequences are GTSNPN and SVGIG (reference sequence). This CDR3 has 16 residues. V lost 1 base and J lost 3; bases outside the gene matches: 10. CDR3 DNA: TGTGCCTGGAGTGGCAAGCTAGCGGGTATAAAAGAGACCCAGTACTTC. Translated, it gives CAWSGKLAGIKETQYF.

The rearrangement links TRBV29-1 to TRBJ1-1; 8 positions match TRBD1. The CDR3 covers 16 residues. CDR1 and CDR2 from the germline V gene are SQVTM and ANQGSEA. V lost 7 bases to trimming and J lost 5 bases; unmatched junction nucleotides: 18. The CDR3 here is CSATPGGRGQGTEAFF. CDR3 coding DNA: TGCAGCGCCACCCCCGGTGGCAGGGGGCAGGGGACTGAAGCTTTCTTT.

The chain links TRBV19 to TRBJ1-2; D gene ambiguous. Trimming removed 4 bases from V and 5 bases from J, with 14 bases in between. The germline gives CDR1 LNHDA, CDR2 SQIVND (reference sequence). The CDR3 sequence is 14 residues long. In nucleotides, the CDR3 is TGTGCCAGTAGTACGTCGGGTTTAACATATGGCTACACCTTC. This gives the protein CASSTSGLTYGYTF.

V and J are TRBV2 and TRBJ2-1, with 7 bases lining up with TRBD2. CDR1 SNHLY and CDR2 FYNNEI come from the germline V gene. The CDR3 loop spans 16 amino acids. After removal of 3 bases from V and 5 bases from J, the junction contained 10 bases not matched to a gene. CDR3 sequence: CASSDWLRGNNNEQFF. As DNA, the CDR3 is TGTGCCAGCAGTGATTGGTTGCGGGGGAATAACAATGAGCAGTTCTTC.

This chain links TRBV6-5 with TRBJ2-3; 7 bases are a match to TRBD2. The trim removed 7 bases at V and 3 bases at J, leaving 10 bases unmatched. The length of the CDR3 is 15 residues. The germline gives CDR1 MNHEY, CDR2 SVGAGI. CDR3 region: CASTSRRGMTDTQYF. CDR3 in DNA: TGTGCCAGCACCAGTAGGCGGGGGATGACAGATACGCAGTATTTT.

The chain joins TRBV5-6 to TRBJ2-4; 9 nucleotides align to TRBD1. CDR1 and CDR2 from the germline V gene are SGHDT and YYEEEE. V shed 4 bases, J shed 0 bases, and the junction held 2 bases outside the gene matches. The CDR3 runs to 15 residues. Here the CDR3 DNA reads TGTGCCAGCAGCGGGACAGGGTTAGCCAAAAACATTCAGTACTTC. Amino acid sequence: CASSGTGLAKNIQYF.

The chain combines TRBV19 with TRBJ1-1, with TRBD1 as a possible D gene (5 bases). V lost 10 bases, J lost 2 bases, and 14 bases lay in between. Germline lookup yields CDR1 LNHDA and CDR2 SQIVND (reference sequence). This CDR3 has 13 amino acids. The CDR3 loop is CATYPGFNTEAFF. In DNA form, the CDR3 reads TGTGCCACCTACCCAGGGTTTAACACTGAAGCTTTCTTT.

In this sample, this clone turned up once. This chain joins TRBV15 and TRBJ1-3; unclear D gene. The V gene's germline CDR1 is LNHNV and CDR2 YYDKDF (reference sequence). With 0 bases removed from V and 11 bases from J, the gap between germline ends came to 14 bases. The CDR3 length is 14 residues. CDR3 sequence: CATSRDRGFLAIYF. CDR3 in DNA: TGTGCCACCAGCAGAGATAGAGGGTTTCTTGCCATATATTTT.

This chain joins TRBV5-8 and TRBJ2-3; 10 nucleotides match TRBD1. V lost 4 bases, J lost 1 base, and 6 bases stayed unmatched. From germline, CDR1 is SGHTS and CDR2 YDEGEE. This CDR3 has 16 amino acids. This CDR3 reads CASSKHGTGGTDTQYF. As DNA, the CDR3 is TGTGCCAGCAGCAAACACGGGACAGGGGGCACAGATACGCAGTATTTT.